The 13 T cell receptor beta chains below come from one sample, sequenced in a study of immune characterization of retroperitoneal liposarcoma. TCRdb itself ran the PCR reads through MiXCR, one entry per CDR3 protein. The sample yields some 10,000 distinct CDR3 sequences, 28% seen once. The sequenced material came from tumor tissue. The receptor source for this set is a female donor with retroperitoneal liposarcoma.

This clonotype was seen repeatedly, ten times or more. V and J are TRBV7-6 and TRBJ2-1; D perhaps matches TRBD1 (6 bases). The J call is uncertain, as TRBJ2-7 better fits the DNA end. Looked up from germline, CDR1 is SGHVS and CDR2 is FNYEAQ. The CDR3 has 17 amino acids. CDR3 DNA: TGTGCCAGCAGCCCAGAGGACAGTGATTCATTCTACAATGAGCAGTACTTC. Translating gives CASSPEDSDSFYNEQYF.

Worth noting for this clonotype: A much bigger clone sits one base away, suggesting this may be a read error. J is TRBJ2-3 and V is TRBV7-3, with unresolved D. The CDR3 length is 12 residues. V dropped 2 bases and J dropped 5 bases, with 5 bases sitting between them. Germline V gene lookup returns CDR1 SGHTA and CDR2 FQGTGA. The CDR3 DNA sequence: TGTGCCAGCAGCTTAGGGATAGATACGCAGTATTTT. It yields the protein CASSLGIDTQYF.

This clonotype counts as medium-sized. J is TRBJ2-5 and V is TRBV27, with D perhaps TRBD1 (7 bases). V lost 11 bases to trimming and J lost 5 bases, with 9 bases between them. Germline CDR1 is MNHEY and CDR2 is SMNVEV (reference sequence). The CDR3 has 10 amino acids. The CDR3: CAAGGETQYF. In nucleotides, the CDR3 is TGTGCCGCAGGGGGGGAGACCCAGTACTTC.

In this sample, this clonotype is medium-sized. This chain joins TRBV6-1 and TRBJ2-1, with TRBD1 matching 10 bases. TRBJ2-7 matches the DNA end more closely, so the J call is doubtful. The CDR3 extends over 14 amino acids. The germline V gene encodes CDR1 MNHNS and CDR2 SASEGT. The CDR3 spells CASSEGQGAYEQYF. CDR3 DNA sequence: TGTGCCAGCAGTGAAGGACAGGGGGCATACGAGCAGTACTTC.

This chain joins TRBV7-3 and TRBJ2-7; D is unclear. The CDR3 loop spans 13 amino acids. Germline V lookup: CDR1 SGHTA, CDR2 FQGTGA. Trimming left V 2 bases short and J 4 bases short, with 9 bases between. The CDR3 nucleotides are TGTGCCAGCAGCTTATCTAAGGGTTACGAGCAGTACTTC. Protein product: CASSLSKGYEQYF.

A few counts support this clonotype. DNA of the CDR3: TGTGCCAGCAGTTACTCGTGGCAGACCGAAGCTTTCTTT. Translation gives CASSYSWQTEAFF. The chain combines TRBV6-6 with TRBJ1-1; no reliable D call. This CDR3 has 13 residues. CDR1 is MNHNY and CDR2 is SVGAGI in the germline V gene (reference sequence). V was shortened by 0 bases and J by 8 bases, with 10 bases between the two germline ends.

The DNA of the CDR3 is TGTGCCAGCAGTGAATCCCCGGACAGGGGCGAGACCCAGTACTTC. This codes for CASSESPDRGETQYF. The V call is TRBV25-1, the J call TRBJ2-5; the match to TRBD1 covers 9 bases. This CDR3 has 15 residues. Per the germline V gene, CDR1 is MGHDK and CDR2 is SYGVNS. V was clipped by 1 base and J by 5 bases; unmatched bases: 5.

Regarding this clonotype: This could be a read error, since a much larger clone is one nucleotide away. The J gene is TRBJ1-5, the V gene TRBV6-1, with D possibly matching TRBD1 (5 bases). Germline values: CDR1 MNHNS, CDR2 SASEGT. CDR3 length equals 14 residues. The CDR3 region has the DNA TGTGCCAGCAGTGTCCGGGGGTTGGATCAGCCCCAGAATTTT. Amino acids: CASSVRGLDQPQNF.

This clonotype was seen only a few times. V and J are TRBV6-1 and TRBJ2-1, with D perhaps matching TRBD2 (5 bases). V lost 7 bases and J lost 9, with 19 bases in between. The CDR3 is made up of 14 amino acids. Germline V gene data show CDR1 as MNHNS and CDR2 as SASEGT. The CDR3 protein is CASKALLPEGEQFF. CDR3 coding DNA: TGTGCCAGCAAGGCCCTCTTGCCCGAGGGTGAGCAGTTCTTC.

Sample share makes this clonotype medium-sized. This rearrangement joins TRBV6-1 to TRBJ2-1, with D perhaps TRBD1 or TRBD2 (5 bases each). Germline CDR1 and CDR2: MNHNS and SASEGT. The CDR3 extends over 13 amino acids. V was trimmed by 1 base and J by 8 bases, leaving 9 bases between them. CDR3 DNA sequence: TGTGCCAGCAGTGAAGTCAGAGGGGATGAGCAGTTCTTC. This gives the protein CASSEVRGDEQFF.

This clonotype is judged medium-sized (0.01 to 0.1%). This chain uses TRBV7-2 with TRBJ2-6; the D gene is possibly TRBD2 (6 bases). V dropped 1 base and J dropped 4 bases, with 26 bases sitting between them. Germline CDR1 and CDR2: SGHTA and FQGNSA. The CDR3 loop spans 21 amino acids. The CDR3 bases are TGTGCCAGCAGCTTAGGCCAACTGGTGGCGGGACGGACGGGGGGGGCCAACGTCCTGACTTTC. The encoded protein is CASSLGQLVAGRTGGANVLTF.

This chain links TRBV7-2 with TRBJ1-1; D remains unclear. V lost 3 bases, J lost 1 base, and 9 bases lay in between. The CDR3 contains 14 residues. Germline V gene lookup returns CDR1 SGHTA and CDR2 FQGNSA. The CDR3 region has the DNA TGTGCCAGCAGCTTTGCGTCGCGGAACACTGAAGCTTTCTTT. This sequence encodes CASSFASRNTEAFF. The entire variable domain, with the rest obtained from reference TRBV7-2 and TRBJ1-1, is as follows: GAGVSQSPSNKVTEKGKDVELRCDPISGHTALYWYRQSLGQGLEFLIYFQGNSAPDKSGLPSDRFSAERTGGSVSTLTIQRTQQEDSAVYLCASSFASRNTEAFFGQGTRLTVV.

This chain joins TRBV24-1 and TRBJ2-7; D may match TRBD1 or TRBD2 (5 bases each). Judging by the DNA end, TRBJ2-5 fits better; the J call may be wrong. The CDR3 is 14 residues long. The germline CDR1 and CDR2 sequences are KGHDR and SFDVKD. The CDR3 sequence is CATSETGTQETQYF. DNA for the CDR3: TGTGCCACCAGTGAGACCGGGACCCAAGAGACCCAGTACTTC.